The TCR beta chain under discussion was sequenced for a study of blood T cells in healthy people across ages. Every donor contributed 8 to 10 milliliters of peripheral blood by blood draw. Per sample, at least 5.5 micrograms of total RNA were extracted. The V segment lost 0 bases and the J segment 7 bases; nucleotides outside the gene matches: 9. The V gene's germline CDR1 is MNHEY and CDR2 SVGAGI. This CDR3 comprises 16 residues. The use of a sample-barcoded 5' primer and a J-beta primer mix characterized a second PCR of about 6 to 12 cycles. TCRdb called the 5' RACE reads again in MiXCR, with one record for every CDR3 protein. The repertoire holds fewer than 950,000 distinct CDR3 sequences, with approximately 53% as singletons.

Sequenced: blood. This TCR was recovered from a man older than 75 in good health. V gene TRBV6-5 combines with J gene TRBJ2-1, with TRBD2 matching 7 bases. CDR3 loop: CASSYSSGPSGNEQFF. DNA for the CDR3: TGTGCCAGCAGTTACTCTAGCGGGCCCAGCGGGAATGAGCAGTTCTTC.